These 13 T cell receptor beta chains share one sample of origin, sequenced in a study of memory CD4+ T cells and cytomegalovirus serostatus. Assay: immunoSEQ multiplex PCR; the TCRdb copy retains only in-frame clones and omits some. The sample lists about 75,000 clones, around four fifths seen once, with just over 2.5% in the top ten. The sort gate was single viable CD3+CD4+CD8-CD45RO+ cells for memory CD4+ T cells. Source material: memory CD4+ T cells from blood. These receptors were collected from an adult in good health and CMV-seropositive.

The chain uses TRBV6-1 and TRBJ2-7, with 7 bases identical to TRBD2. The V gene's germline CDR1 is MNHNS and CDR2 SASEGT. The CDR3 consists of 11 residues. Unmatched junction bases numbered 6, after V lost 10 bases and J lost 6 bases. As DNA, the CDR3 is TGTGCCACCGGACTAGTTCGCGAGCAGTACTTC. The encoded protein is CATGLVREQYF.

The V gene is TRBV4-2, the J gene TRBJ2-3; no definite D call. CDR1 and CDR2 from the germline V gene are LGHNA and YNFKEQ. The CDR3 covers 13 residues. Trimming took 3 bases from V and 7 from J, leaving 11 bases between them. This chain's CDR3 is CASSQVRDNTQYF. CDR3 nucleotide sequence: TGTGCCAGCAGCCAGGTCAGAGACAATACGCAGTATTTT.

DNA for the CDR3: TGCGCCAGCAGCCGCGTAGCGGGGGGAGGCACAGATACGCAGTATTTT. It yields the protein CASSRVAGGGTDTQYF. The rearrangement uses TRBV5-1 and TRBJ2-3; 10 bases are a match to TRBD2. Germline V gene sequence: CDR1 SGHRS, CDR2 YFSETQ. CDR3 length: 16 residues. V was pared by 4 bases and J by 1 base, with 6 bases of the junction left unmatched.

The gene calls are TRBV19 and TRBJ1-2; TRBD1 might be the D (5 bases). V was clipped by 6 bases and J by 14 bases, with 25 bases between them. The CDR3 runs to 14 residues. Germline CDR1 reads LNHDA; CDR2 reads SQIVND (reference sequence). The CDR3, as DNA: TGTGCCAGTAGCTCCCTTTCGGGACGCCCGCCCGGGACCTTC. Its protein is CASSSLSGRPPGTF.

J is TRBJ2-5 and V is TRBV29-1, with D perhaps matching TRBD1 (7 bases). Trimming took 1 base from V and 2 from J, leaving 17 bases between them. The CDR3 sequence is 16 residues long. Germline loops: CDR1 SQVTM, CDR2 ANQGSEA. In DNA form, the CDR3 reads TGCAGCGTTGAAGTGGGGCAGGGGGGTCTGCAAGAGACCCAGTACTTC. Protein: CSVEVGQGGLQETQYF.

This clone was picked up a small number of times. The chain is built from TRBV6-1 and TRBJ1-2; possible D gene TRBD1, 6 bases. The germline CDR1 and CDR2 sequences are MNHNS and SASEGT. The CDR3 is 14 amino acids. V dropped 0 bases and J dropped 7 bases, with 12 bases sitting between them. This CDR3 is CASSEARGARGYTF. DNA for the CDR3: TGTGCCAGCAGTGAAGCGCGGGGGGCGCGTGGCTACACCTTC.

The chain combines TRBV7-9 with TRBJ1-1; 9 nucleotides match TRBD1. V gave up 4 bases and J gave up 4 bases; unmatched junction bases: 7. The CDR3 is made up of 15 amino acids. Germline CDR1 and CDR2: SEHNR and FQNEAQ (reference sequence). CDR3 in amino acids: CASSSNRGRATEAFF. The CDR3 DNA reads TGTGCCAGCAGCTCGAACAGGGGGCGCGCCACTGAAGCTTTCTTT.

The chain carries TRBV2 and TRBJ2-3, with TRBD2 matching over 10 bases. The CDR3 contains 17 residues. Looked up from germline, CDR1 is SNHLY and CDR2 is FYNNEI. J was trimmed by 3 bases and V by 5 bases; bases with no gene match: 11. Here the CDR3 DNA reads TGTGCCAGCAGTTATCTCCCCCCACTAGCGGGAACAGATACGCAGTATTTT. Residues: CASSYLPPLAGTDTQYF.

This rearrangement joins TRBV4-3 to TRBJ1-3, with no clear D. This CDR3 has 20 amino acids. The ends were cut back, 3 bases at V and 0 bases at J, with 24 bases in the middle. Germline V gene lookup returns CDR1 LGHNA and CDR2 YSLEER. The CDR3 DNA reads TGCGCCAGCAGCCACACCGGAGCGGACCGCAACATTCACTCTGGAAACACCATATATTTT. Translated, it gives CASSHTGADRNIHSGNTIYF.

The chain is built from TRBV5-6 and TRBJ2-1; 7 nucleotides match TRBD2. CDR1 is SGHDT, CDR2 YYEEEE, per germline. CDR3 length: 15 amino acids. Trimming removed 0 bases from V and 5 bases from J; junction bases left unmatched: 5. CDR3: CASSLAGGTHNEQFF. The DNA of the CDR3 is TGTGCCAGCAGCTTGGCGGGAGGCACTCACAATGAGCAGTTCTTC.

This clone was counted only a few times. The chain carries TRBV27 and TRBJ1-4; D is possibly TRBD1 (6 bases). Germline V gene data show CDR1 as MNHEY and CDR2 as SMNVEV (reference sequence). This CDR3 is 14 amino acids long. The V end lost 6 bases, the J end lost 8 bases, and 16 bases lay between the germline ends. In DNA, the CDR3 is TGTGCCAGCAGCTTGACAGGCGGTGGAGAAAAACTGTTTTTT. This translates into CASSLTGGGEKLFF.

The chain links TRBV30 to TRBJ1-3; D is undetermined. This CDR3 has 15 residues. CDR1 and CDR2 (germline): GTSNPN, SVGIG (reference sequence). V was cut by 1 base and J by 0 bases, with 10 bases left in between. The CDR3 coding sequence is TGTGCCTGGAGTGGGAGTCGAAACTCTGGAAACACCATATATTTT. Translation gives CAWSGSRNSGNTIYF.

This clone occurred once. The chain couples TRBV11-3 to TRBJ2-7, with D perhaps matching TRBD1 (6 bases). This CDR3 has 12 residues. Germline assignment: CDR1 SGHNT and CDR2 YENEEA. V was clipped by 8 bases and J by 2 bases, with 10 bases between them. CDR3 nucleotides: TGTGCCAGCGGCAGGGGAGCCTACGAGCAGTACGTC. It yields the protein CASGRGAYEQYV.